The rows below give T cell receptor beta chains drawn from one sample of a study of shared clonotypes between healthy human individuals. The data were produced by immunoSEQ multiplex PCR, yet TCRdb's version contains in-frame clones alone and is incomplete. This table holds approximately 700,000 clones, 73% found once. The source material was memory CD4+ T cells sorted from blood. The receptors here all came from a woman in her twenties or thirties in good health. Each CDR3 is given with its conserved first and last residue. Each record gives: CDR3 DNA, CDR3 protein, J gene, D gene, clone size, V gene. The D gene is left open where the match is weak. Expanded clones are given a class, and other clones once, few, many or no size at all.

CDR3 DNA: TGTGCCAGCAGCTTAGGGACAGGGTCGAGTCAGCCCCAGCATTTT
CDR3 protein: CASSLGTGSSQPQHF
J gene: TRBJ1-5
D gene: TRBD1
clone size: few
V gene: TRBV7-9

CDR3 DNA: TGCGCCAGCAGCCGCTCAACTTCACTGAACACTGAAGCTTTCTTT
CDR3 protein: CASSRSTSLNTEAFF
J gene: TRBJ1-1
D gene: -
clone size: few
V gene: TRBV4-1

CDR3 DNA: TGTGCCAGCAGGACAGGGATGAACACTGAAGCTTTCTTT
CDR3 protein: CASRTGMNTEAFF
J gene: TRBJ1-1
D gene: TRBD1
clone size: many
V gene: TRBV14

CDR3 DNA: TGTGCCAGCAGCTTAGTCGGAGATACGCAGTATTTT
CDR3 protein: CASSLVGDTQYF
J gene: TRBJ2-3
D gene: -
clone size: -
V gene: TRBV28

CDR3 DNA: TGTGCCAGCAGCCACCTGGTAGCGGACTACGAGCAGTACTTC
CDR3 protein: CASSHLVADYEQYF
J gene: TRBJ2-7
D gene: -
clone size: -
V gene: TRBV5-4

CDR3 DNA: TGCGCCAGCAGCCAAGCTAGCGGCCTGGGGTTGGATACGCAGTATTTT
CDR3 protein: CASSQASGLGLDTQYF
J gene: TRBJ2-3
D gene: TRBD2
clone size: -
V gene: TRBV4-1

CDR3 DNA: TGCGCCAGCACCTCTTGGCGGGAAGGTTACAATGAGCAGTTCTTC
CDR3 protein: CASTSWREGYNEQFF
J gene: TRBJ2-1
D gene: -
clone size: -
V gene: TRBV5-1

CDR3 DNA: TGTGCCAGCAGCCAAGAGGCCGGGACTGGCACAGATACGCAGTATTTT
CDR3 protein: CASSQEAGTGTDTQYF
J gene: TRBJ2-3
D gene: -
clone size: -
V gene: TRBV4-2

CDR3 DNA: TGTGCCAGCAGTGTCGGAGCAGTTAGCAATCAGCCCCAGCATTTT
CDR3 protein: CASSVGAVSNQPQHF
J gene: TRBJ1-5
D gene: -
clone size: -
V gene: TRBV6-1

CDR3 DNA: TGTGCCAGCAGCCCGCAGAGGGACTATGGCTACACCTTC
CDR3 protein: CASSPQRDYGYTF
J gene: TRBJ1-2
D gene: -
clone size: -
V gene: TRBV7-8

CDR3 DNA: TGTGCCAGCAGCGTAAATAGCGGGAGGCGGGATGAGCAGTTCTTC
CDR3 protein: CASSVNSGRRDEQFF
J gene: TRBJ2-1
D gene: TRBD2
clone size: -
V gene: TRBV7-2

CDR3 DNA: TGTGCCAGCTCACCCCCGACAGGGGGCATCTATGGCTACACCTTC
CDR3 protein: CASSPPTGGIYGYTF
J gene: TRBJ1-2
D gene: TRBD1
clone size: -
V gene: TRBV18

CDR3 DNA: TGTGCCAGCTCACCACCAACGAGCTCTGGGGCCAACGTCCTGACTTTC
CDR3 protein: CASSPPTSSGANVLTF
J gene: TRBJ2-6
D gene: -
clone size: -
V gene: TRBV18